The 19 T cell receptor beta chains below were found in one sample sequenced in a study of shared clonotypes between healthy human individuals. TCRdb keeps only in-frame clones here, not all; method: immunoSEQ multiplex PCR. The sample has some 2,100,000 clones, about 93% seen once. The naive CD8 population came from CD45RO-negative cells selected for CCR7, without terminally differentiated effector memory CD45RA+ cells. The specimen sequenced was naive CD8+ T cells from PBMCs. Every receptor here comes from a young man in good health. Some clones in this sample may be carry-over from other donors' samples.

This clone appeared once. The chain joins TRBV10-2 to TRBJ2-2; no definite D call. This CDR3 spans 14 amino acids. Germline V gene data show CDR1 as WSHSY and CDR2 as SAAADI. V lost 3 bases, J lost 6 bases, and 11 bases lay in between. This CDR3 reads CASSDTGLAGELFF. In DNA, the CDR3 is TGCGCCAGCAGTGATACCGGGTTAGCCGGGGAGCTGTTTTTT.

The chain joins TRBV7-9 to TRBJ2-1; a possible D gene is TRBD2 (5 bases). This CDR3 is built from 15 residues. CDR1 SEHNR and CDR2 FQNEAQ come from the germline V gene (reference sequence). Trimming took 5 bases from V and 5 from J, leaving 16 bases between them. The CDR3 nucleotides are TGTGCCAGCAGCCCAAGCGGTAATTCCCACAATGAGCAGTTCTTC. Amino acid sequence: CASSPSGNSHNEQFF.

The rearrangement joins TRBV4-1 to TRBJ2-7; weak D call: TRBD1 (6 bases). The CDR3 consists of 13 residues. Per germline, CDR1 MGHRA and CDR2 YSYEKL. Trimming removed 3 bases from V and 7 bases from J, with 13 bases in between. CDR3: CASSQAGAREQYF. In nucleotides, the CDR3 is TGCGCCAGCAGCCAGGCAGGGGCGAGGGAGCAGTACTTC.

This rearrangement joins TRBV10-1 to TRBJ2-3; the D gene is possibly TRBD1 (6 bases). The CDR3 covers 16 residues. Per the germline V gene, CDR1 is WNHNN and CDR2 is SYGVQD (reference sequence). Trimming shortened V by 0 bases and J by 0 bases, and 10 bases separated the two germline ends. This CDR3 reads CASSESPGASTDTQYF. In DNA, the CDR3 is TGCGCCAGCAGTGAGTCTCCAGGGGCGAGCACAGATACGCAGTATTTT.

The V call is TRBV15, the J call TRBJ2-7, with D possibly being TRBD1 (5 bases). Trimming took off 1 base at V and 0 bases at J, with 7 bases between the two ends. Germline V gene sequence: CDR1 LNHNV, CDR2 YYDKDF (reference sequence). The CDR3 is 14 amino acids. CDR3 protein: CATSRVQDSYEQYF. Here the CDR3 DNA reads TGTGCCACCAGCAGAGTACAGGACTCCTACGAGCAGTACTTC.

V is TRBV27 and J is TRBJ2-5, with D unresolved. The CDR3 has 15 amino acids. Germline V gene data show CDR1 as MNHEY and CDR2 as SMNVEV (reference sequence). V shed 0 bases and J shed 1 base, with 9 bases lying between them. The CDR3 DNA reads TGTGCCAGCAGTTTATCTTGGCGGTCCCAAGAGACCCAGTACTTC. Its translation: CASSLSWRSQETQYF.

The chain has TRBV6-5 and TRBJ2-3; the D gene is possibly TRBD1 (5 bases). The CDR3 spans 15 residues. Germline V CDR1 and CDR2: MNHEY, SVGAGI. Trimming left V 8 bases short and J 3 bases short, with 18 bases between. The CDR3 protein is CASGPQALGTDTQYF. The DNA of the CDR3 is TGTGCCAGCGGACCACAGGCCCTGGGGACAGATACGCAGTATTTT.

The CDR3: CASTTLAAFGETQYF. For the CDR3, the DNA is TGTGCCAGCACCACACTAGCGGCCTTTGGAGAGACCCAGTACTTC. The V and J genes are TRBV28 and TRBJ2-5, with 8 bases lining up with TRBD2. V lost 7 bases to trimming and J lost 4 bases; unmatched junction nucleotides: 11. The CDR3 loop spans 15 amino acids. Germline V lookup: CDR1 MDHEN, CDR2 SYDVKM.

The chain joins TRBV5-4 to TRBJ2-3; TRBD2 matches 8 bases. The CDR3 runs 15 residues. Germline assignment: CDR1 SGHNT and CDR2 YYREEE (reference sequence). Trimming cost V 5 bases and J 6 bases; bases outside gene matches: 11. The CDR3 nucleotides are TGTGCCAGCAGAGTAGCGGGGATCTTACCCGATACGCAGTATTTT. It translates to CASRVAGILPDTQYF.

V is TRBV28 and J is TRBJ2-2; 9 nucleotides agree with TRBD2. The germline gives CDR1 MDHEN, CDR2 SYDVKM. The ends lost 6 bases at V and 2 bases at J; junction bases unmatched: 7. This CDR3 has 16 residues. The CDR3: CASRIRTSVNTGELFF. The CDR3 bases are TGTGCCAGCAGGATCCGGACTAGCGTTAACACCGGGGAGCTGTTTTTT. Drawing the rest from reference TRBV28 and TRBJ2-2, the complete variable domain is DVKVTQSSRYLVKRTGEKVFLECVQDMDHENMFWYRQDPGLGLRLIYFSYDVKMKEKGDIPEGYSVSREKKERFSLILESASTNQTSMYLCASRIRTSVNTGELFFGEGSRLTVL.

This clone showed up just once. The CDR3 loop is CASSQWLAGAYNEQFF. In nucleotides, the CDR3 is TGCGCCAGCAGCCAGTGGCTAGCGGGGGCCTACAATGAGCAGTTCTTC. The chain links TRBV4-1 to TRBJ2-1, with TRBD2 matching over 10 bases. Germline V lookup: CDR1 MGHRA, CDR2 YSYEKL. V trimming: 3 bases; J trimming: 2 bases; junction bases outside the gene matches: 4. The CDR3 spans 16 residues.

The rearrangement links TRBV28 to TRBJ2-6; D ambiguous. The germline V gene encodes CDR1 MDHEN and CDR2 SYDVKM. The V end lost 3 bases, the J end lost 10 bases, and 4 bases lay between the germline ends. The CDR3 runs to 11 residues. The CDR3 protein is CASSLGNVLTF. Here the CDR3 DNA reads TGTGCCAGCAGTTTGGGGAACGTCCTGACTTTC.

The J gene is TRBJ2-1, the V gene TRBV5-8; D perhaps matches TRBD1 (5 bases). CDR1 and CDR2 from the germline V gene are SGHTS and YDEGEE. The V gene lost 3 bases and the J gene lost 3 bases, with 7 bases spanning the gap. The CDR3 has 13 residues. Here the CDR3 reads CASSSGHYNEQFF. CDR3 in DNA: TGTGCCAGCAGCTCAGGACACTACAATGAGCAGTTCTTC.

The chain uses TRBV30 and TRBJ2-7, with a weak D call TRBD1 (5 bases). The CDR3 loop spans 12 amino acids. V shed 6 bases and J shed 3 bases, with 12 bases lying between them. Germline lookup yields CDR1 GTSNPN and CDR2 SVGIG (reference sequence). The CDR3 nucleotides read TGTGCCTGCTTACAGGAGAACTACGAGCAGTACTTC. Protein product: CACLQENYEQYF.

CDR3 nucleotide sequence: TGTGCCTGGACCCAAGCTATACTTAATTCACCCCTCCACTTT. Translation: CAWTQAILNSPLHF. The V gene is TRBV30, the J gene TRBJ1-6; D gene ambiguous. This CDR3 comprises 14 residues. Germline values: CDR1 GTSNPN, CDR2 SVGIG (reference sequence). Trimming removed 4 bases at V and 6 bases at J, with 13 bases between.

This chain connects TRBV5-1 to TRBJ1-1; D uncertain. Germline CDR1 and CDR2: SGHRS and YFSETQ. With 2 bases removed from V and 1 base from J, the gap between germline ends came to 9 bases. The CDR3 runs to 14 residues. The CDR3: CASSLWSPNTEAFF. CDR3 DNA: TGCGCCAGCAGCTTATGGAGCCCGAACACTGAAGCTTTCTTT.

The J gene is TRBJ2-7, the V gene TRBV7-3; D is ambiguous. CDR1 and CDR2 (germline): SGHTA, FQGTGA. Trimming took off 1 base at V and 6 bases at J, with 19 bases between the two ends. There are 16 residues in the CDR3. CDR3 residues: CASSLNGWSPVSEQYF. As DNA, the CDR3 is TGTGCCAGCAGCTTAAACGGGTGGAGTCCGGTCTCCGAGCAGTACTTC.

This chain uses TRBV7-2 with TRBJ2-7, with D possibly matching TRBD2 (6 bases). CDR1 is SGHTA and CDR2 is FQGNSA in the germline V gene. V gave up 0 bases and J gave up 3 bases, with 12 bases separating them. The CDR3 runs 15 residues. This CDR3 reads CASSLAGLLDYEQYF. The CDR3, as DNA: TGTGCCAGCAGCTTAGCGGGACTTCTTGACTACGAGCAGTACTTC. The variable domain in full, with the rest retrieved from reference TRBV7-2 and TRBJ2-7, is GAGVSQSPSNKVTEKGKDVELRCDPISGHTALYWYRQSLGQGLEFLIYFQGNSAPDKSGLPSDRFSAERTGGSVSTLTIQRTQQEDSAVYLCASSLAGLLDYEQYFGPGTRLTVT.

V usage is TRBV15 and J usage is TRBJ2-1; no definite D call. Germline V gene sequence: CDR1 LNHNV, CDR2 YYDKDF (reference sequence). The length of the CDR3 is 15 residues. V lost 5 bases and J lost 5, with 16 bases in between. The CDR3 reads CATSSSRAGNNEQFF. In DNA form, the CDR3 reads TGTGCCACCAGCTCCTCCCGAGCAGGAAACAATGAGCAGTTCTTC.